The source of this T cell receptor (beta chain) is a study of metastatic and nonmetastatic thyroid tumors (dated by TCRdb to 2020 to 2021). For the wider study: The researchers compared repertoires between peripheral blood samples and tumor or nodule tissue samples from patients with malignant or benign thyroid disease.

Study-wide findings and limitations: In both blood and tumor samples, malignant tumors were reported to have significantly higher TCR beta diversity than benign nodules.

None of the patients had been given any treatment before thyroid surgery. Patient clinical samples collected from about 2012 to 2019 were retrospectively analysed using T-cell receptor beta sequencing. Concerning this clone: The antigen this receptor binds is unknown. Base qualities are missing; no much larger clone stands one base away.

To prepare the library, PCR was applied. These reads were obtained on an Illumina HiSeq 4000. High-throughput sequencing was used to profile the CDR3 region of the TCR beta-chain in every patient. The authors' analysis ran thus. Drawing on CDR3 differences between clinicopathological groups, the researchers built a classifier meant to tell apart patients with distant-metastatic papillary thyroid cancer. The Shannon index was used to measure repertoire diversity, and the Morisita-Horn index was used to measure how similar tumor and blood repertoires were. TCRdb redid the processing of the public reads, applying fastp at Q25 and MiXCR, and retained in-frame beta chains. The V and J calls and clone size come from TCRdb's table, not from the authors' own analysis. The sample profile shows about 12,000 clones; 28% of them were found once. Over 9% of the sample rests with the top ten. The specimen was tumor tissue. This clonotype was obtained from a female donor with papillary thyroid cancer or a benign thyroid nodule (not recorded which). Some clones in this sample may be carry-over from other donors' samples.

The base sequence is TGCAGTGCTAGAGTACTGGTCAATGAGCAGTTCTTC. Its protein is CSARVLVNEQFF. The V and J genes are TRBV20-1 and TRBJ2-1, with the D gene not clear enough to name. CDR1 and CDR2 were assigned from the germline V gene (reference sequence) as DFQATT and SNEGSKA. The CDR3 runs 12 amino acids, cysteine and phenylalanine included. Only the CDR3 DNA stays, 36 bases, in frame from base 1. V lost 1 base and J lost 6 bases; the stretch between them is 7 bases long.